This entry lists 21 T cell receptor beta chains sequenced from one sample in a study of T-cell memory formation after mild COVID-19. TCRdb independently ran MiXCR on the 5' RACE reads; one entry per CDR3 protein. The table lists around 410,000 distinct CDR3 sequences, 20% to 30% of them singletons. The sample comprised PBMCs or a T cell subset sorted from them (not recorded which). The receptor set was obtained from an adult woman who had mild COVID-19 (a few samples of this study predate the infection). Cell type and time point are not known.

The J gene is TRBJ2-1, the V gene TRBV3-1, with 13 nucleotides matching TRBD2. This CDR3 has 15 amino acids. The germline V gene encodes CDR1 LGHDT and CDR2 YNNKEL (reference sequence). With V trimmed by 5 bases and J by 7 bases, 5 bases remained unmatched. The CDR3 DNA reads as TGTGCCAGCAGCTGGACTAGCGGGAGCGGAAATGAGCAGTTCTTC. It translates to CASSWTSGSGNEQFF.

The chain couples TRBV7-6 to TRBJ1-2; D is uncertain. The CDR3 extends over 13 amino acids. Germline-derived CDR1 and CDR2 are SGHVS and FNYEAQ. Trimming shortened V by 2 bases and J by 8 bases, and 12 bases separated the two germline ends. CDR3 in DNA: TGTGCCAGCAGCTTACCCGGGGTCGGAGGCTACACCTTC. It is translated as CASSLPGVGGYTF. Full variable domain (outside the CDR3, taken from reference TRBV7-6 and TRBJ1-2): GAGVSQSPRYKVTKRGQDVALRCDPISGHVSLYWYRQALGQGPEFLTYFNYEAQQDKSGLPNDRFSAERPEGSISTLTIQRTEQRDSAMYRCASSLPGVGGYTFGSGTRLTVV.

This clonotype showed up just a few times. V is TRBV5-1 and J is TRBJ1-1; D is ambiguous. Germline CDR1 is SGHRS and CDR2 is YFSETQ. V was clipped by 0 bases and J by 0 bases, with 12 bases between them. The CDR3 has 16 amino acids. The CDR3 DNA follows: TGCGCCAGCAGCTTGGAGCCACCTAACATGAACACTGAAGCTTTCTTT. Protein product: CASSLEPPNMNTEAFF.

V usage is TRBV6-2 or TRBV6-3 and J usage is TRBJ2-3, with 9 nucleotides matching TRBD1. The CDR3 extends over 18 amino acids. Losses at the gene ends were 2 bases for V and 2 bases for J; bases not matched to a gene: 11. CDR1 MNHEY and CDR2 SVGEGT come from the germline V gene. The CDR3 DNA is TGTGCCAGCAGTTACCTCCCTGGACAGGGGTTCCTCACAGATACGCAGTATTTT. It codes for CASSYLPGQGFLTDTQYF.

The CDR3, as DNA: TGTGCCTGGAGTGCCGGGACAGGAAGGGAAAAACTGTTTTTT. This sequence encodes CAWSAGTGREKLFF. The chain has TRBV30 and TRBJ1-4; 8 bases are shared with TRBD1. The CDR3 has 14 residues. Germline V lookup: CDR1 GTSNPN, CDR2 SVGIG (reference sequence). V shed 1 base and J 8 bases; nucleotides not matched to a gene: 6.

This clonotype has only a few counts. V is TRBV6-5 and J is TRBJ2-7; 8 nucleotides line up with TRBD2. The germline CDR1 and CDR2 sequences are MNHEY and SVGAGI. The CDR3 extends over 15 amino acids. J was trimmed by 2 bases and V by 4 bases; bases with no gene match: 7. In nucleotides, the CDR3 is TGTGCCAGCAGTTTACTAGCGGAGGGGACCTACGAGCAGTACTTC. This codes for CASSLLAEGTYEQYF.

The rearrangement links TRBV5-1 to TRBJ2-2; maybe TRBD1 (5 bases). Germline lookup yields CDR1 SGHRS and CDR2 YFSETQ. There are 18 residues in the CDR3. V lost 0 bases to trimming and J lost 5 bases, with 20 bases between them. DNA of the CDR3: TGCGCCAGCAGCTTGGCCGGTATTGGGGCTCCGAGGACCGGGGAGCTGTTTTTT. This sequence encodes CASSLAGIGAPRTGELFF.

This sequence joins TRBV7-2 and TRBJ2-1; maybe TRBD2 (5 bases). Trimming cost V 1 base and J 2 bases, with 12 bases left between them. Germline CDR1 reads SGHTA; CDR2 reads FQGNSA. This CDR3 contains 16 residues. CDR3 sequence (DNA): TGTGCCAGCAGCTTAGACGGGGAGTCGCCCTACAATGAGCAGTTCTTC. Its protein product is CASSLDGESPYNEQFF.

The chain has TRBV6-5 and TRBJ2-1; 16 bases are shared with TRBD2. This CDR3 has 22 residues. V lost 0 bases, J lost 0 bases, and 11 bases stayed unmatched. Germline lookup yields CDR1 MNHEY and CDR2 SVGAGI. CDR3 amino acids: CASSYSLTGTSGGDSSYNEQFF. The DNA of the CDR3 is TGTGCCAGCAGTTACTCCCTGACCGGGACTAGCGGGGGGGACAGCTCCTACAATGAGCAGTTCTTC.

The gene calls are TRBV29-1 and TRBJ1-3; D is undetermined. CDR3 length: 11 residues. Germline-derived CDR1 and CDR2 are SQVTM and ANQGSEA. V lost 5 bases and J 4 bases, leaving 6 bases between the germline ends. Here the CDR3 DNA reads TGCAGCGTTTGGGTCGGAAACACCATATATTTT. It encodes CSVWVGNTIYF. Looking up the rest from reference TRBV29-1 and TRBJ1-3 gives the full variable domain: SAVISQKPSRDICQRGTSLTIQCQVDSQVTMMFWYRQQPGQSLTLIATANQGSEATYESGFVIDKFPISRPNLTFSTLTVSNMSPEDSSIYLCSVWVGNTIYFGEGSWLTVV.

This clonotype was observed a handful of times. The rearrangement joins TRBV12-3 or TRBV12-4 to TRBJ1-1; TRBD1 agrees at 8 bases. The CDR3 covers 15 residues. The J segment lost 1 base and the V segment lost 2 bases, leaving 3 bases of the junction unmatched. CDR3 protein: CASSLQGAANTEAFF. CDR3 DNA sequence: TGTGCCAGCAGTTTACAGGGGGCGGCGAACACTGAAGCTTTCTTT.

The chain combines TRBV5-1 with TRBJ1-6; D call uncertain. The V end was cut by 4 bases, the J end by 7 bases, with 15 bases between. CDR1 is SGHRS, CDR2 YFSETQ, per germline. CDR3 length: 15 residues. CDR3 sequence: CASSPPMGANSPLHF. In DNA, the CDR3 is TGCGCCAGCAGCCCCCCAATGGGTGCCAATTCACCCCTCCACTTT. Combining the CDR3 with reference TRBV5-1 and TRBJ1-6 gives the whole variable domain KAGVTQTPRYLIKTRGQQVTLSCSPISGHRSVSWYQQTPGQGLQFLFEYFSETQRNKGNFPGRFSGRQFSNSRSEMNVSTLELGDSALYLCASSPPMGANSPLHFGNGTRLTVT.

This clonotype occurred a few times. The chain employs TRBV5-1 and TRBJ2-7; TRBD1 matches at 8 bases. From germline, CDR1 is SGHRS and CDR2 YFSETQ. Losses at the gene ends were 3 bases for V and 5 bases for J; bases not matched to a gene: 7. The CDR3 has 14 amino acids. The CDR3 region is CASSSVGQEHEQYF. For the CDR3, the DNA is TGCGCCAGCAGCTCAGTGGGACAGGAACACGAGCAGTACTTC.

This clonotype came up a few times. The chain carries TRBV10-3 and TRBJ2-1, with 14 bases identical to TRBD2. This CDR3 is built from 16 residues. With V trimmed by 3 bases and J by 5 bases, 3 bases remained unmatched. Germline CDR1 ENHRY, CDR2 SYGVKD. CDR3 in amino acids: CAISDPGLAGDNEQFF. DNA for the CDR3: TGTGCCATCAGTGACCCGGGACTAGCGGGAGACAATGAGCAGTTCTTC.

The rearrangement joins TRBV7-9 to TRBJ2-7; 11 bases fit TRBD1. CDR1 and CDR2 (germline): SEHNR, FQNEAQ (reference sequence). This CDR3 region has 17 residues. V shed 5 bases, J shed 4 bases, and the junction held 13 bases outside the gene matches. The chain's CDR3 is CASSAPRTGGVIYEQYF. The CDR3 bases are TGTGCCAGCAGCGCCCCCCGGACAGGGGGCGTGATATACGAGCAGTACTTC.

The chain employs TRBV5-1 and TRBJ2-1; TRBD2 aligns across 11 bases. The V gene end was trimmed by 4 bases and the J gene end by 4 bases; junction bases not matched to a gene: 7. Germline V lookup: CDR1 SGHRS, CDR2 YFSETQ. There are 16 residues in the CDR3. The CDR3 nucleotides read TGCGCCAGCAGCGAAGGGACTAGCGGAAAGTACAATGAGCAGTTCTTC. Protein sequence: CASSEGTSGKYNEQFF.

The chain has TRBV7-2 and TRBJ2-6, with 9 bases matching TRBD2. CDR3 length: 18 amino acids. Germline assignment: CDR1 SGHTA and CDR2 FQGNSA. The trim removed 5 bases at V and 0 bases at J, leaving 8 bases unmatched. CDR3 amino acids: CASSPWASGASGANVLTF. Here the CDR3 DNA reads TGTGCCAGCAGCCCCTGGGCTAGCGGGGCCTCTGGGGCCAACGTCCTGACTTTC. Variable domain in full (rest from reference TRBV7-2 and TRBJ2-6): GAGVSQSPSNKVTEKGKDVELRCDPISGHTALYWYRQSLGQGLEFLIYFQGNSAPDKSGLPSDRFSAERTGGSVSTLTIQRTQQEDSAVYLCASSPWASGASGANVLTFGAGSRLTVL.

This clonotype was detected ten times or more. CDR3 sequence (DNA): TGTGCCAGCAGCCCTCAGGGAGTCCAGGGCAATGAGCAGTTCTTC. This encodes CASSPQGVQGNEQFF. J is TRBJ2-1 and V is TRBV5-5; the D gene could be TRBD1 or TRBD2 (5 bases each). Looked up from germline, CDR1 is SGHKS and CDR2 is YYEKEE (reference sequence). V lost 4 bases and J lost 6, with 17 bases in between. This CDR3 contains 15 residues. Full variable domain (outside the CDR3, taken from reference TRBV5-5 and TRBJ2-1): DAGVTQSPTHLIKTRGQQVTLRCSPISGHKSVSWYQQVLGQGPQFIFQYYEKEERGRGNFPDRFSARQFPNYSSELNVNALLLGDSALYLCASSPQGVQGNEQFFGPGTRLTVL.

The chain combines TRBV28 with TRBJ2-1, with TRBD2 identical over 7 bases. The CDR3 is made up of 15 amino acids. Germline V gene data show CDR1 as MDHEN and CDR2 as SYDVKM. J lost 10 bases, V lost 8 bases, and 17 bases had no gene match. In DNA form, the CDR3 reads TGTGCCAGCTTCCCCGGGACTACCTCAATTTCGGAGCAGTTCTTC. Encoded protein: CASFPGTTSISEQFF.

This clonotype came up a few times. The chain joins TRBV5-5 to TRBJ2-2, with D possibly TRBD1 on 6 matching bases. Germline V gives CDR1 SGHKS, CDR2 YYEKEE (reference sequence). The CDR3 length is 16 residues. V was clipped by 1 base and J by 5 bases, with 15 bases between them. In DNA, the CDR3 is TGTGCCAGCAGCTTGCGCCCCGGGACACCGACCGGGGAGCTGTTTTTT. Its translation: CASSLRPGTPTGELFF.

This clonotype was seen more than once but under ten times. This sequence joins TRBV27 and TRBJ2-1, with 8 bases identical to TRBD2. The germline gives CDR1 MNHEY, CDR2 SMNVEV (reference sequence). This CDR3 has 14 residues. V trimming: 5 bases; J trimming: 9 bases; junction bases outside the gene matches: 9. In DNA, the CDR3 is TGTGCCAGCAGTCCTGGGAGCGGGGGCAGTGAGCAGTTCTTC. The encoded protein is CASSPGSGGSEQFF.